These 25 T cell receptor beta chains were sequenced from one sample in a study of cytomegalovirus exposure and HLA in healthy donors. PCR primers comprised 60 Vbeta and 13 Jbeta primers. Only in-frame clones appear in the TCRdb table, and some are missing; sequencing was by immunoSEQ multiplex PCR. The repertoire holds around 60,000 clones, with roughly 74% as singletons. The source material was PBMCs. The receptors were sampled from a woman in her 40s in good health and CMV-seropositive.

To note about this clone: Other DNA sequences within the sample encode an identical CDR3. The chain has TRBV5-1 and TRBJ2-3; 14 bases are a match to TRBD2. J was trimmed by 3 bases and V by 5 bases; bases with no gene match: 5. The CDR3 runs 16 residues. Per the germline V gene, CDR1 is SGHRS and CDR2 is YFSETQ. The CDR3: CASRRTSGGPTDTQYF. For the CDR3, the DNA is TGCGCCAGCAGGCGGACTAGCGGGGGGCCAACAGATACGCAGTATTTT.

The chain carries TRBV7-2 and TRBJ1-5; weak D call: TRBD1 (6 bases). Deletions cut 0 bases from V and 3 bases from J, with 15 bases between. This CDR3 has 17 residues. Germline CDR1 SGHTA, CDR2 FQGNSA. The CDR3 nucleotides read TGTGCCAGCAGCTTAGCGCTAGGGGCAGGGGTCAATCAGCCCCAGCATTTT. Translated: CASSLALGAGVNQPQHF.

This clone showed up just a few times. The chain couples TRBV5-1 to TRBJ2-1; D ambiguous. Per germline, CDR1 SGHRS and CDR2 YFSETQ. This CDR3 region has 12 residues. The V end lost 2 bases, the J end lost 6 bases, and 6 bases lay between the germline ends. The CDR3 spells CASSFVRNEQFF. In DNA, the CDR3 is TGCGCCAGCAGCTTCGTTCGCAATGAGCAGTTCTTC.

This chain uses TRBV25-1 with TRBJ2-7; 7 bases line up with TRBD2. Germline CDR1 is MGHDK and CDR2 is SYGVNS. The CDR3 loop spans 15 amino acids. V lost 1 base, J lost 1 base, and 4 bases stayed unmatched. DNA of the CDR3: TGTGCCAGCAGTGAATGGAGCGGGGTTTCCTACGAGCAGTACTTC. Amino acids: CASSEWSGVSYEQYF.

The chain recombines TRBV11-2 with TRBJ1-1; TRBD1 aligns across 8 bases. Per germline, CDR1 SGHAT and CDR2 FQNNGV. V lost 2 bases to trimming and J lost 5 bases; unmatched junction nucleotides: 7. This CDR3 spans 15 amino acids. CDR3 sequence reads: CASSLKAGGGTEAFF. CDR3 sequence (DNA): TGTGCCAGCAGCTTAAAGGCAGGGGGCGGGACTGAAGCTTTCTTT.

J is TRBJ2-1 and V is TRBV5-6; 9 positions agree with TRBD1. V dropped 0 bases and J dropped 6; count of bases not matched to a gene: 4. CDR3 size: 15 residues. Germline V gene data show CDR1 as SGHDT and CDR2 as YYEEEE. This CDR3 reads CASSLGTGVTNEQFF. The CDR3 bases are TGTGCCAGCAGCTTGGGGACAGGGGTGACCAATGAGCAGTTCTTC.

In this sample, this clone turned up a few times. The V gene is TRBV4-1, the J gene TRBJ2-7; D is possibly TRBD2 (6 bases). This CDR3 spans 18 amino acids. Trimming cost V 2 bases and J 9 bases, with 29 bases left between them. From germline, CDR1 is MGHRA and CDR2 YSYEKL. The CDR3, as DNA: TGCGCCAGCAGCCAATACTTACTGGGTTTCAAGGGGACTGGCCCGCAGTACTTC. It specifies CASSQYLLGFKGTGPQYF.

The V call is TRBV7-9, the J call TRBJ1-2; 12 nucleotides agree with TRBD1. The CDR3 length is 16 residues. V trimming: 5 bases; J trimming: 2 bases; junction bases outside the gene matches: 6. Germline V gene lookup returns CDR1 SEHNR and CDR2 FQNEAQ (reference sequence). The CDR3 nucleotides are TGTGCCAGCAGCCCGGGGGGACAGGGGGCAAACTATGGCTACACCTTC. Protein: CASSPGGQGANYGYTF.

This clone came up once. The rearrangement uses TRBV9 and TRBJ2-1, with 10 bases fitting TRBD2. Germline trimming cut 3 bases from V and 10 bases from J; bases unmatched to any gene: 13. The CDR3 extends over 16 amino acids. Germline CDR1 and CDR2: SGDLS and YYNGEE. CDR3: CASSEPRTSGDDEQFF. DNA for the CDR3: TGTGCCAGCAGCGAACCCAGAACTAGCGGGGATGACGAGCAGTTCTTC.

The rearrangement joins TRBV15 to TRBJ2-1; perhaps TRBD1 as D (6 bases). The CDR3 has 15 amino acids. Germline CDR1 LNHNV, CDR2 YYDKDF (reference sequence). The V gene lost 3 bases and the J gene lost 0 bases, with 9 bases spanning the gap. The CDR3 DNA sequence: TGTGCCACCAGCAGCGACAGGAGCTCCTACAATGAGCAGTTCTTC. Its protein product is CATSSDRSSYNEQFF.

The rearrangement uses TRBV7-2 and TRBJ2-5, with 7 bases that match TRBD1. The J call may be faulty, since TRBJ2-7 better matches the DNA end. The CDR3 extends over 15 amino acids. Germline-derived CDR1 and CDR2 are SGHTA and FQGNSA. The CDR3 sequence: CASSLGQGLRDEQYF. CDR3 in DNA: TGTGCCAGCAGCTTAGGACAGGGTCTAAGGGACGAGCAGTACTTC.

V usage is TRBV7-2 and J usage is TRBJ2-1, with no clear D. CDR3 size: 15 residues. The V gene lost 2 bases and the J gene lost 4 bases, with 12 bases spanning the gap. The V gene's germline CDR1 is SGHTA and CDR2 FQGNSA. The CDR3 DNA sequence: TGTGCCAGCAGCTTACCCCTCGGCAGGTACAATGAGCAGTTCTTC. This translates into CASSLPLGRYNEQFF.

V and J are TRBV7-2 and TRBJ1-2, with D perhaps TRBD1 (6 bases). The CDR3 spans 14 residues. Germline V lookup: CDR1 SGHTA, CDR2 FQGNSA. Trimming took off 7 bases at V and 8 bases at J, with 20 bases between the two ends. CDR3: CASTFGGGTGGYTF. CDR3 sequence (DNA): TGTGCCAGCACATTCGGGGGGGGCACAGGAGGCTACACCTTC.

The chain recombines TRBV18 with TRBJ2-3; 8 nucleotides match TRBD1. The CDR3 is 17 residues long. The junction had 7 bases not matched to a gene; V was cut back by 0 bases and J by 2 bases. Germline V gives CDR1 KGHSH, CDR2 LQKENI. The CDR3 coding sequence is TGTGCCAGCTCACCACCGGAGATCAGGGGGCCCACAGATACGCAGTATTTT. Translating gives CASSPPEIRGPTDTQYF.

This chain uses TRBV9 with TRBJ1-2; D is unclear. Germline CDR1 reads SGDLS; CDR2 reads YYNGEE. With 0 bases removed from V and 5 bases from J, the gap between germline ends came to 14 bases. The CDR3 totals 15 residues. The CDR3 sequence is CASSVDGRGGYGYTF. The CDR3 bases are TGTGCCAGCAGCGTAGACGGCCGGGGAGGGTATGGCTACACCTTC.

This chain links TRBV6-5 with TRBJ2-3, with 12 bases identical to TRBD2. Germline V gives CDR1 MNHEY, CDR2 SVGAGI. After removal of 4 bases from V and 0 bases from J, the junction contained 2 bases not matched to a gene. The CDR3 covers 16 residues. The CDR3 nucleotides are TGTGCCAGCAGTTCGCTAGCGGGGGGGAGCACAGATACGCAGTATTTT. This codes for CASSSLAGGSTDTQYF.

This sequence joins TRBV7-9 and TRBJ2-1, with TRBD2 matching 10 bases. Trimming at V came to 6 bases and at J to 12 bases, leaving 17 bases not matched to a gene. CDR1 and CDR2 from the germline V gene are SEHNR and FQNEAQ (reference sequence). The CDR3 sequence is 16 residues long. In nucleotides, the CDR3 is TGTGCCAGCAGTCTCCAGGCTAGCGGGGGAGGTGGTCGGCAGTTCTTC. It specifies CASSLQASGGGGRQFF. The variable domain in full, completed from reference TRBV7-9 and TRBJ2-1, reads DTGVSQNPRHKITKRGQNVTFRCDPISEHNRLYWYRQTLGQGPEFLTYFQNEAQLEKSRLLSDRFSAERPKGSFSTLEIQRTEQGDSAMYLCASSLQASGGGGRQFFGPGTRLTVL.

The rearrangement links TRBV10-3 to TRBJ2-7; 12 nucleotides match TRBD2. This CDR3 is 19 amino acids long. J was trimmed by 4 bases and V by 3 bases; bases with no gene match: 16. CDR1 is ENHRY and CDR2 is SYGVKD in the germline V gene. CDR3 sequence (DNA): TGTGCCATCAGTGAATTAGCGGGCGGGCTAGCGGGGGGGATTTACGAGCAGTACTTC. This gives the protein CAISELAGGLAGGIYEQYF.

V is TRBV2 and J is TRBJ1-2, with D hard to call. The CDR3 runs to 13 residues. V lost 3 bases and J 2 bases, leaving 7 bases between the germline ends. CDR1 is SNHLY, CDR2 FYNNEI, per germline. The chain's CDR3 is CASSDQVNYGYTF. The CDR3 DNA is TGTGCCAGCAGTGACCAGGTCAACTATGGCTACACCTTC.

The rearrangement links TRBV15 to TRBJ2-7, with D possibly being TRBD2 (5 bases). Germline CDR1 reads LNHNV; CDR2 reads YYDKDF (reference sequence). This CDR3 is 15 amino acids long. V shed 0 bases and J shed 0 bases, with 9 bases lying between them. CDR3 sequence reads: CATSRDQGGSYEQYF. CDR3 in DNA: TGTGCCACCAGCAGAGATCAAGGAGGCTCCTACGAGCAGTACTTC.

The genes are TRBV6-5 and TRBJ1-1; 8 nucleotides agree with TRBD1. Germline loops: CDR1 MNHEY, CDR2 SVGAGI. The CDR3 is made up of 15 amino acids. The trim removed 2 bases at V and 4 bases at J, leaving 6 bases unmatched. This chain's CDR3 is CASSYVRQGTTEAFF. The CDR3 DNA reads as TGTGCCAGCAGTTACGTCCGACAGGGGACCACTGAAGCTTTCTTT.

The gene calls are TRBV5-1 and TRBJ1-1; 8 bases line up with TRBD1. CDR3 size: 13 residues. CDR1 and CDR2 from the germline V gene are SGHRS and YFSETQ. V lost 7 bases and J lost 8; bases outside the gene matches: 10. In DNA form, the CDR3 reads TGCGCCAGCCGCCAGACAGGGGATAAGGAAGCTTTCTTT. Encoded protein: CASRQTGDKEAFF. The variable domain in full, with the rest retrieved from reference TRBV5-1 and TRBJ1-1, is KAGVTQTPRYLIKTRGQQVTLSCSPISGHRSVSWYQQTPGQGLQFLFEYFSETQRNKGNFPGRFSGRQFSNSRSEMNVSTLELGDSALYLCASRQTGDKEAFFGQGTRLTVV.

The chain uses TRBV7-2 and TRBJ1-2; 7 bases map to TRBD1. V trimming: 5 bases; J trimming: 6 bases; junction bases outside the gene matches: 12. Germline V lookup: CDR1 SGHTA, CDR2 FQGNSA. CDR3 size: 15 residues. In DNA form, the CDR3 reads TGTGCCAGCAGCCCACAGAACAGGGGAAGCAATGGCTACACCTTC. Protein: CASSPQNRGSNGYTF.

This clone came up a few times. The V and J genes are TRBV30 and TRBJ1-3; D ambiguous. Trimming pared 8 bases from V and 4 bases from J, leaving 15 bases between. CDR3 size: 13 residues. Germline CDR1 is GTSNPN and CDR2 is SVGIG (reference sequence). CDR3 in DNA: TGTGCCCGGGATGACCTTTGGGGAAACACCATATATTTT. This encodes CARDDLWGNTIYF.

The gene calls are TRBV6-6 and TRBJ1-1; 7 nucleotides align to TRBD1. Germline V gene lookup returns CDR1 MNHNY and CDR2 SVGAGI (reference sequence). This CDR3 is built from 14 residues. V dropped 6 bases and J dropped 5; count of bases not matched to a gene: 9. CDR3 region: CASSSRAGGTEAFF. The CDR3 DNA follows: TGTGCCAGCAGCTCGAGGGCAGGGGGAACTGAAGCTTTCTTT.